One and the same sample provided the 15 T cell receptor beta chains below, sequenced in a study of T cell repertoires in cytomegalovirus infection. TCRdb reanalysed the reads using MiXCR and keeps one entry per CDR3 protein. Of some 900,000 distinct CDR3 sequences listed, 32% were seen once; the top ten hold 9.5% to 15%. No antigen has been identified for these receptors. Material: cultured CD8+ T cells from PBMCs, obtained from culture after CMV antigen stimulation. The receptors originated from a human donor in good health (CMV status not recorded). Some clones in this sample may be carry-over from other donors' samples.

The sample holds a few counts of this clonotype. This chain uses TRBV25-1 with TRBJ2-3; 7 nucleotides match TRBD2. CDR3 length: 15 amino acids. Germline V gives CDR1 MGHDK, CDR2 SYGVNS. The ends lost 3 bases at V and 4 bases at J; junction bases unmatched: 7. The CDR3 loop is CASSDPRLAADTQYF. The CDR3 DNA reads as TGTGCCAGCAGTGACCCTCGGCTAGCGGCAGATACGCAGTATTTT.

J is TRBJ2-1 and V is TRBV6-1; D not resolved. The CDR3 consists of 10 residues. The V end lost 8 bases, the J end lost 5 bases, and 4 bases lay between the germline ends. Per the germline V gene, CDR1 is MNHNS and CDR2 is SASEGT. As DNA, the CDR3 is TGTGCCAGCTTGGACAATGAGCAGTTCTTC. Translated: CASLDNEQFF.

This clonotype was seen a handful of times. As DNA, the CDR3 is TGTGCCAGCAGTTACCCGAGGGTCCCGGCAGTGAGCACAGATACGCAGTATTTT. Translation gives CASSYPRVPAVSTDTQYF. The rearrangement uses TRBV6-6 and TRBJ2-3; tentative D call: TRBD2 (5 bases). Trimming took 2 bases from V and 0 from J, leaving 18 bases between them. CDR3 length: 18 amino acids. Germline V gene lookup returns CDR1 MNHNY and CDR2 SVGAGI (reference sequence).

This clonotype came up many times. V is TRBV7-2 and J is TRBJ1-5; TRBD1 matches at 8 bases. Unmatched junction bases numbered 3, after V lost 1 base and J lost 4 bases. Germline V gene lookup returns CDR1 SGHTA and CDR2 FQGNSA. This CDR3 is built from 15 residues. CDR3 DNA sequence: TGTGCCAGCAGCTTAGTGAGACAGGGGAATCAGCCCCAGCATTTT. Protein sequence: CASSLVRQGNQPQHF.

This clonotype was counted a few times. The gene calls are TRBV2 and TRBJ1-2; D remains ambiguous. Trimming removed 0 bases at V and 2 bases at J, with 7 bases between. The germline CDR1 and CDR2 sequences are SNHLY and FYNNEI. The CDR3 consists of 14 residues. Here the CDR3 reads CASSEASRNYGYTF. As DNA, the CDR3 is TGTGCCAGCAGTGAAGCGAGCAGAAACTATGGCTACACCTTC.

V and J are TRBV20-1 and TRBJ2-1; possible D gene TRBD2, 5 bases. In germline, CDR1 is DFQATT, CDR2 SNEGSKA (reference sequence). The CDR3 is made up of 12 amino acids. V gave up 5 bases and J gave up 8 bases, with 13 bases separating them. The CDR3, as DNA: TGCAGTGCTGTTGTAGGAGGCGATGAGCAGTTCTTC. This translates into CSAVVGGDEQFF.

CDR3 residues: CATSETPGLDTGELFF. The DNA for the CDR3 is TGTGCCACCAGCGAAACACCGGGACTCGACACCGGGGAGCTGTTTTTT. This chain uses TRBV15 with TRBJ2-2; a weak D match, TRBD2 (6 bases). Germline-derived CDR1 and CDR2 are LNHNV and YYDKDF (reference sequence). This CDR3 has 16 amino acids. Trimming stripped 5 bases from V and 3 bases from J, with 16 bases between.

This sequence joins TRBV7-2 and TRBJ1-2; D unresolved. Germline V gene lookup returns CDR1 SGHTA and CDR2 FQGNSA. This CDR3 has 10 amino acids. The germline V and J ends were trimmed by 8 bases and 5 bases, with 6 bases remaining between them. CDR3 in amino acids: CASWGYGYTF. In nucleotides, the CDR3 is TGTGCCAGCTGGGGTTATGGCTACACCTTC. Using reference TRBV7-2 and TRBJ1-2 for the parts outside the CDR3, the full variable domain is GAGVSQSPSNKVTEKGKDVELRCDPISGHTALYWYRQSLGQGLEFLIYFQGNSAPDKSGLPSDRFSAERTGGSVSTLTIQRTQQEDSAVYLCASWGYGYTFGSGTRLTVV.

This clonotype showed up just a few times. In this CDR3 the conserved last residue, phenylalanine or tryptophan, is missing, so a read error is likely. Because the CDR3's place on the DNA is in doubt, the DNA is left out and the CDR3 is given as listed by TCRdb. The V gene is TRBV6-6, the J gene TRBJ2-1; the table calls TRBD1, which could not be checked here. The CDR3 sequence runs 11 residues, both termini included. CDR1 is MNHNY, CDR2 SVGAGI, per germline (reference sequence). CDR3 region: CASSPLPVGAR.

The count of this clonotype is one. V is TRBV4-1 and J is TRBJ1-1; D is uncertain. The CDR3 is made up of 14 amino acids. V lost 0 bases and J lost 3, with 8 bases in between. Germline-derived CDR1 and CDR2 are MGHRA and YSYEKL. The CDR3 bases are TGCGCCAGCAGCCAAGATAATGCCTACACTGAAGCTTTCTTT. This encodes CASSQDNAYTEAFF.

The CDR3 DNA follows: TGTGCCAGCAGTGGGTTTCCAGGGGGGCAAGAGACCCAGTACTTC. Protein: CASSGFPGGQETQYF. V and J are TRBV6-1 and TRBJ2-5; D is perhaps TRBD1 (7 bases). The germline CDR1 and CDR2 sequences are MNHNS and SASEGT. This CDR3 is 15 amino acids long. The V and J ends lost 4 bases and 2 bases respectively, with 14 bases between them.

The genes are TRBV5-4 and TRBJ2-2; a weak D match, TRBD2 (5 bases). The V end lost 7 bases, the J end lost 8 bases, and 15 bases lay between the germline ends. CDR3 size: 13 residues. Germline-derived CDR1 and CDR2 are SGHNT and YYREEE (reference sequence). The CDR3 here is CASLSSTTGELFF. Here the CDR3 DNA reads TGTGCCAGCCTTTCTAGCACTACGGGGGAGCTGTTTTTT.

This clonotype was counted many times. This CDR3 reads CASSPFLLGELFF. Written as DNA, the CDR3 is TGTGCCAGCAGCCCCTTTCTACTCGGGGAGCTGTTTTTT. The gene calls are TRBV7-6 and TRBJ2-2; D uncertain. Germline V gene lookup returns CDR1 SGHVS and CDR2 FNYEAQ. The V gene lost 5 bases and the J gene lost 7 bases, with 11 bases spanning the gap. There are 13 residues in the CDR3.

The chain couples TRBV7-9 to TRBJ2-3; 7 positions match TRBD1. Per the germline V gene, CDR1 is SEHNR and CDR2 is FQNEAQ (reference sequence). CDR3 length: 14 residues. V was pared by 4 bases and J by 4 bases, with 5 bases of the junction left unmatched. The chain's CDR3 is CASSSTGWADTQYF. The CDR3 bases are TGTGCCAGCAGCTCGACAGGGTGGGCAGATACGCAGTATTTT.

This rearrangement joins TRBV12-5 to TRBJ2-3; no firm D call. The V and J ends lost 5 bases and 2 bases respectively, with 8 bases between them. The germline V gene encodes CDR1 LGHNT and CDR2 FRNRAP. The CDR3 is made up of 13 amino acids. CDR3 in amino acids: CASGPSTTDTQYF. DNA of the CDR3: TGTGCTAGTGGTCCCTCTACCACAGATACGCAGTATTTT.